This T cell receptor (beta chain) was captured by sequencing in a study of cytomegalovirus exposure and HLA in healthy donors. Study context: In a later analysis, the roughly 120 validation repertoires were reported to have used the same platform as the roughly 730 first-cohort repertoires.

Clones were read by immunoSEQ multiplex PCR, and TCRdb kept only the in-frame ones, dropping some. The sample includes hundreds of thousands of clones, 80% to 85% of them seen just once. CDR1 is MNHNS, CDR2 SASEGT, per germline. Losses at the gene ends were 7 bases for V and 5 bases for J; bases not matched to a gene: 13. The CDR3 consists of 15 residues. Study results and caveats: In vitro confirmation showed a few CMV-associated chains to be CMV antigen specific.

Details on this clone: Its antigen is not identified.

The gene calls are TRBV6-1 and TRBJ1-1, with 7 bases aligning to TRBD1. This TCR derives from a woman aged 25-40 years in good health and CMV-seropositive. The sample taken for sequencing was PBMCs. CDR3 residues: CASMIIGGAGTEAFF. In nucleotides, the CDR3 is TGTGCCAGCATGATAATAGGGGGCGCGGGGACTGAAGCTTTCTTT.